Listed here are 22 T cell receptor beta chains from one sample, sequenced in a study of cytomegalovirus exposure and HLA in healthy donors. Libraries were prepared by immunoSEQ multiplex PCR; TCRdb keeps only in-frame clonotypes and omits some of them. The sample includes about 160,000 clones, around four fifths of them seen just once. Material for sequencing was PBMCs. The source is a man aged 25-45 years in good health and CMV-seropositive.

This clone was picked up a small number of times. The chain couples TRBV7-9 to TRBJ1-2; weak D call: TRBD1 (5 bases). The V and J ends lost 6 bases and 7 bases respectively, with 21 bases between them. The CDR3 totals 15 residues. Germline values: CDR1 SEHNR, CDR2 FQNEAQ (reference sequence). DNA of the CDR3: TGTGCCAGCAGTTCATTCGGTGGGGGGGTAGTTGGCTACACCTTC. Amino acid sequence: CASSSFGGGVVGYTF.

The chain recombines TRBV7-8 with TRBJ2-1; D call uncertain. This CDR3 region has 13 residues. Trimming pared 2 bases from V and 7 bases from J, leaving 9 bases between. The germline V gene has CDR1 SGHVS and CDR2 FQNEAQ. The CDR3 nucleotides read TGTGCCAGCAGCTTAATACAGCTAAATGAGCAGTTCTTC. Protein product: CASSLIQLNEQFF.

The gene calls are TRBV27 and TRBJ2-2; 8 nucleotides agree with TRBD2. Germline lookup yields CDR1 MNHEY and CDR2 SMNVEV (reference sequence). This CDR3 region has 16 residues. After removal of 5 bases from V and 0 bases from J, the junction contained 5 bases not matched to a gene. CDR3 residues: CASSATSGSNTGELFF. For the CDR3, the DNA is TGTGCCAGCAGTGCAACTAGCGGATCGAACACCGGGGAGCTGTTTTTT.

The chain carries TRBV4-1 and TRBJ2-3, with TRBD2 matching over 8 bases. Germline V lookup: CDR1 MGHRA, CDR2 YSYEKL. V trimming: 3 bases; J trimming: 3 bases; junction bases outside the gene matches: 5. This CDR3 contains 15 residues. The CDR3 here is CASSHLTGGTDTQYF. The CDR3 region has the DNA TGCGCCAGCAGCCACCTCACGGGAGGGACAGATACGCAGTATTTT.

This chain joins TRBV19 and TRBJ2-1; TRBD2 matches 7 bases. The V gene end was trimmed by 8 bases and the J gene end by 4 bases; junction bases not matched to a gene: 5. This CDR3 comprises 13 residues. CDR1 and CDR2 (germline): LNHDA, SQIVND (reference sequence). In DNA, the CDR3 is TGTGCCAGTCAGGGAGGGCGTTACAATGAGCAGTTCTTC. As protein: CASQGGRYNEQFF.

This clone was counted only a few times. This rearrangement joins TRBV5-1 to TRBJ2-7, with no clear D. The V end was cut by 2 bases, the J end by 0 bases, with 6 bases between. CDR1 SGHRS and CDR2 YFSETQ come from the germline V gene. This CDR3 has 13 amino acids. CDR3 protein: CASSFRDSYEQYF. DNA for the CDR3: TGCGCCAGCAGCTTCCGCGACTCCTACGAGCAGTACTTC.

The genes are TRBV7-9 and TRBJ2-2; TRBD1 agrees at 7 bases. V trimming: 10 bases; J trimming: 0 bases; junction bases outside the gene matches: 5. CDR3 length equals 14 residues. The V gene's germline CDR1 is SEHNR and CDR2 FQNEAQ (reference sequence). The CDR3 DNA is TGTGCCACATACAGGGGACCGAACACCGGGGAGCTGTTTTTT. This gives the protein CATYRGPNTGELFF.

The chain couples TRBV10-3 to TRBJ1-1, with D maybe TRBD1 (5 bases). The V end was cut by 0 bases, the J end by 1 base, with 6 bases between. Germline CDR1 ENHRY, CDR2 SYGVKD. The CDR3 has 14 amino acids. This CDR3 reads CAISESGGNTEAFF. For the CDR3, the DNA is TGTGCCATCAGTGAGTCGGGGGGGAACACTGAAGCTTTCTTT.

This chain connects TRBV5-1 to TRBJ1-2, with 7 bases that match TRBD1. The CDR3 spans 14 residues. Germline values: CDR1 SGHRS, CDR2 YFSETQ. V lost 4 bases to trimming and J lost 1 base; unmatched junction nucleotides: 4. CDR3 nucleotide sequence: TGCGCCAGCAGCCCGGGACAGAATAACTATGGCTACACCTTC. Protein product: CASSPGQNNYGYTF.

This clone was seen a few times. The chain carries TRBV30 and TRBJ1-3; D is ambiguous. The CDR3 has 12 residues. V shed 5 bases and J shed 4 bases, with 9 bases lying between them. CDR1 and CDR2 (germline): GTSNPN, SVGIG (reference sequence). DNA for the CDR3: TGTGCCTGGCGAGAGCCGGGAAACACCATATATTTT. Residues: CAWREPGNTIYF.

The chain couples TRBV7-9 to TRBJ1-2, with 7 bases fitting TRBD1. The CDR3 is 13 residues long. V lost 4 bases and J lost 6; bases outside the gene matches: 5. Per the germline V gene, CDR1 is SEHNR and CDR2 is FQNEAQ (reference sequence). CDR3 amino acids: CASSSRDRDGYTF. CDR3 bases: TGTGCCAGCAGCTCCCGGGACAGAGATGGCTACACCTTC.

V is TRBV9 and J is TRBJ2-2, with TRBD2 as a possible D gene (5 bases). The germline gives CDR1 SGDLS, CDR2 YYNGEE. V shed 4 bases and J shed 5 bases, with 18 bases lying between them. This CDR3 comprises 16 residues. The chain's CDR3 is CASSTPWGAETGELFF. The CDR3 bases are TGTGCCAGCAGCACCCCCTGGGGAGCGGAAACCGGGGAGCTGTTTTTT. Full variable domain (outside the CDR3, taken from reference TRBV9 and TRBJ2-2): DSGVTQTPKHLITATGQRVTLRCSPRSGDLSVYWYQQSLDQGLQFLIQYYNGEERAKGNILERFSAQQFPDLHSELNLSSLELGDSALYFCASSTPWGAETGELFFGEGSRLTVL.

V and J are TRBV7-6 and TRBJ2-3, with 10 bases lining up with TRBD2. The CDR3 has 16 amino acids. V trimming: 2 bases; J trimming: 6 bases; junction bases outside the gene matches: 8. Germline V CDR1 and CDR2: SGHVS, FNYEAQ. CDR3 coding DNA: TGTGCCAGCAGCTTAAGTAGCGGGGGGCCGGGGGATACGCAGTATTTT. It encodes CASSLSSGGPGDTQYF.

J is TRBJ1-5 and V is TRBV7-9, with a weak D call TRBD1 (6 bases). V was trimmed by 4 bases and J by 6 bases, leaving 19 bases between them. The CDR3 is made up of 16 amino acids. In germline, CDR1 is SEHNR, CDR2 FQNEAQ (reference sequence). CDR3 DNA: TGTGCCAGCAGCTCCCGCACAGGGAGAGGCCCTCAGCCCCAGCATTTT. It translates to CASSSRTGRGPQPQHF. The entire variable domain, with the rest obtained from reference TRBV7-9 and TRBJ1-5, is as follows: DTGVSQNPRHKITKRGQNVTFRCDPISEHNRLYWYRQTLGQGPEFLTYFQNEAQLEKSRLLSDRFSAERPKGSFSTLEIQRTEQGDSAMYLCASSSRTGRGPQPQHFGDGTRLSIL.

On this clone itself: A junction end diverges from the germline sequence, so it may reflect a read error. This chain links TRBV23-1 with TRBJ2-7; D gene uncertain. TRBV23-1 is an open reading frame whose function is uncertain. The CDR3 is made up of 10 amino acids. The CDR3 DNA sequence: TGCGCCAGCAGTCAATCGCGGTACTGCTTC. It is translated as CASSQSRYCF.

This CDR3 is CASSQARQGVRNSPLHF. CDR3 nucleotide sequence: TGCGCCAGCAGCCAAGCTCGACAGGGGGTGCGGAATTCACCCCTCCACTTT. J is TRBJ1-6 and V is TRBV4-1; 9 bases align to TRBD1. J lost 7 bases, V lost 1 base, and 8 bases had no gene match. From germline, CDR1 is MGHRA and CDR2 YSYEKL. The CDR3 spans 17 residues.

The chain couples TRBV29-1 to TRBJ2-7; 7 positions match TRBD1. The CDR3 sequence is 15 residues long. V was clipped by 0 bases and J by 0 bases; unmatched bases: 5. Germline CDR1 and CDR2: SQVTM and ANQGSEA. The CDR3 region is CSVEEDRVASYEQYF. CDR3 nucleotide sequence: TGCAGCGTTGAAGAAGACAGGGTGGCCTCCTACGAGCAGTACTTC.

The count of this clone is one. The chain recombines TRBV2 with TRBJ1-5; TRBD1 aligns across 9 bases. There are 15 residues in the CDR3. V dropped 6 bases and J dropped 2; count of bases not matched to a gene: 5. CDR1 and CDR2 from the germline V gene are SNHLY and FYNNEI. This CDR3 reads CASRDRGGGNQPQHF. Here the CDR3 DNA reads TGTGCCAGCAGGGACAGGGGCGGTGGCAATCAGCCCCAGCATTTT. The variable domain in full, with the rest retrieved from reference TRBV2 and TRBJ1-5, is EPEVTQTPSHQVTQMGQEVILRCVPISNHLYFYWYRQILGQKVEFLVSFYNNEISEKSEIFDDQFSVERPDGSNFTLKIRSTKLEDSAMYFCASRDRGGGNQPQHFGDGTRLSIL.

This rearrangement joins TRBV4-3 to TRBJ2-3, with a weak D call TRBD1 (7 bases). Germline CDR1 is LGHNA and CDR2 is YSLEER. Trimming pared 1 base from V and 5 bases from J, leaving 25 bases between. The CDR3 is 19 residues long. CDR3 region: CASSQARGIAGGRIDTQYF. DNA of the CDR3: TGCGCCAGCAGCCAAGCTCGCGGGATAGCAGGGGGGCGAATAGATACGCAGTATTTT.

The J gene is TRBJ2-7, the V gene TRBV4-3; 11 nucleotides match TRBD1. There are 15 residues in the CDR3. Trimming at V came to 0 bases and at J to 3 bases, leaving 1 base not matched to a gene. Germline CDR1 LGHNA, CDR2 YSLEER. CDR3 nucleotide sequence: TGCGCCAGCAGCCAAGAAGGGACAGGGGGCTACGAGCAGTACTTC. Encoded protein: CASSQEGTGGYEQYF.

V is TRBV9 and J is TRBJ1-2, with D uncertain. Looked up from germline, CDR1 is SGDLS and CDR2 is YYNGEE. The CDR3 spans 14 residues. Trimming removed 3 bases at V and 5 bases at J, with 14 bases between. The CDR3 loop reads CASSAPRNSYGYTF. The CDR3 DNA reads TGTGCCAGCAGCGCTCCTCGTAACTCTTATGGCTACACCTTC.

The chain recombines TRBV27 with TRBJ1-1; 8 nucleotides agree with TRBD1. CDR3 length: 14 amino acids. The germline V gene has CDR1 MNHEY and CDR2 SMNVEV (reference sequence). The V segment lost 8 bases and the J segment 5 bases; nucleotides outside the gene matches: 10. The CDR3 here is CASGVSGTGTEAFF. The CDR3 DNA sequence: TGTGCCAGCGGGGTTTCAGGGACAGGAACTGAAGCTTTCTTT.